Below are 24 T cell receptor beta chains sequenced from a single sample in a study of blood T cell repertoires in COVID-19. Using immunoSEQ multiplex PCR, the repertoire was profiled, and TCRdb retains in-frame clones only, with some absent. The sample shows fewer than 300,000 clones, around 87% of them seen only once. Source material: peripheral blood. These receptors were collected from a woman in her 50s with acute or convalescent COVID-19.

Only one count was recorded for this clone. The rearrangement links TRBV5-6 to TRBJ2-7; D ambiguous. The germline V and J ends were trimmed by 0 bases and 7 bases, with 11 bases remaining between them. The CDR3 totals 13 residues. From germline, CDR1 is SGHDT and CDR2 YYEEEE. CDR3 sequence reads: CASSLGRRGEQYF. The CDR3 nucleotides are TGTGCCAGCAGCTTGGGGAGACGTGGGGAGCAGTACTTC.

The chain is built from TRBV24-1 and TRBJ1-2; no clear D. Germline V CDR1 and CDR2: KGHDR, SFDVKD. V was cut by 5 bases and J by 6 bases, with 12 bases left in between. The CDR3 contains 13 residues. In DNA form, the CDR3 reads TGTGCCACCAGTGGGTCCTCTTTAGATGGCTACACCTTC. Translated: CATSGSSLDGYTF.

The gene calls are TRBV5-6 and TRBJ2-7, with D perhaps matching TRBD2 (6 bases). Looked up from germline, CDR1 is SGHDT and CDR2 is YYEEEE. This CDR3 has 15 residues. V was trimmed by 3 bases and J by 5 bases, leaving 18 bases between them. The CDR3, as DNA: TGTGCCAGCAGCTCTGACGGGACTTTTTATGACGAGCAGTACTTC. This gives the protein CASSSDGTFYDEQYF.

The chain links TRBV15 to TRBJ1-5; weak D call: TRBD1 (6 bases). The CDR3 totals 16 residues. The germline V gene encodes CDR1 LNHNV and CDR2 YYDKDF (reference sequence). The V gene lost 0 bases and the J gene lost 2 bases, with 11 bases spanning the gap. Here the CDR3 DNA reads TGTGCCACCAGCAGAGATTTAGGGGGTGGCAATCAGCCCCAGCATTTT. Protein product: CATSRDLGGGNQPQHF.

This clone was detected only once. The J gene is TRBJ1-1, the V gene TRBV28, with 8 bases fitting TRBD1. V shed 5 bases and J 1 base; nucleotides not matched to a gene: 3. This CDR3 has 14 residues. Germline-derived CDR1 and CDR2 are MDHEN and SYDVKM. The CDR3 protein is CASSETGGNTEAFF. CDR3 nucleotides: TGTGCCAGCAGTGAAACAGGGGGGAACACTGAAGCTTTCTTT.

This clone was detected once. The rearrangement joins TRBV25-1 to TRBJ2-7; the match to TRBD1 covers 9 bases. The CDR3 has 17 residues. Germline-derived CDR1 and CDR2 are MGHDK and SYGVNS. The junction had 12 bases not matched to a gene; V was cut back by 2 bases and J by 4 bases. The CDR3 sequence is CASSEVSGQGGSYEQYF. The CDR3 DNA sequence: TGTGCCAGCAGTGAAGTCTCGGGACAGGGAGGAAGTTACGAGCAGTACTTC.

V gene TRBV6-2 or TRBV6-3 combines with J gene TRBJ2-7; 13 bases map to TRBD2. The V and J ends lost 6 bases and 4 bases, in that order; junction bases with no gene match: 9. Per germline, CDR1 MNHEY and CDR2 SVGEGT. The CDR3 spans 16 residues. The CDR3 sequence is CASSQLPGLAGYEQYF. The CDR3 DNA is TGTGCCAGCAGCCAATTACCGGGACTAGCGGGATACGAGCAGTACTTC.

This rearrangement joins TRBV5-1 to TRBJ1-1, with D unclear. In germline, CDR1 is SGHRS, CDR2 YFSETQ. V was clipped by 0 bases and J by 10 bases, with 13 bases between them. The CDR3 length is 13 residues. Here the CDR3 DNA reads TGCGCCAGCAGCTTGGGCCGCGGGAATCGAGCTTTCTTT. Amino acid sequence: CASSLGRGNRAFF.

This chain connects TRBV5-1 to TRBJ2-3, with no clear D. Trimming took off 0 bases at V and 2 bases at J, with 13 bases between the two ends. CDR3 length: 16 residues. Per the germline V gene, CDR1 is SGHRS and CDR2 is YFSETQ. CDR3: CASSLGVSRFTDTQYF. In DNA, the CDR3 is TGCGCCAGCAGCTTGGGAGTCTCCCGGTTCACAGATACGCAGTATTTT.

The V call is TRBV5-1, the J call TRBJ2-7; weak D call: TRBD2 (6 bases). This CDR3 has 14 amino acids. Germline V CDR1 and CDR2: SGHRS, YFSETQ. The V gene lost 4 bases and the J gene lost 0 bases, with 11 bases spanning the gap. As DNA, the CDR3 is TGCGCCAGCAGCCACCCCGGGAGCTCCTACGAGCAGTACTTC. This encodes CASSHPGSSYEQYF.

The V gene is TRBV30, the J gene TRBJ2-7; D is uncertain. Trimming shortened V by 0 bases and J by 6 bases, and 12 bases separated the two germline ends. Germline CDR1 reads GTSNPN; CDR2 reads SVGIG (reference sequence). The CDR3 consists of 13 residues. The CDR3: CAWSVQPRSEQYF. In DNA, the CDR3 is TGTGCCTGGAGTGTACAACCCAGAAGCGAGCAGTACTTC.

J is TRBJ2-2 and V is TRBV28; 10 nucleotides line up with TRBD2. The V segment lost 3 bases and the J segment 0 bases; nucleotides outside the gene matches: 16. The germline gives CDR1 MDHEN, CDR2 SYDVKM. The CDR3 has 21 residues. The chain's CDR3 is CASSFFLGTSEITPNTGELFF. The DNA for the CDR3 is TGTGCCAGCAGTTTTTTTTTAGGGACTAGCGAGATCACCCCGAACACCGGGGAGCTGTTTTTT.

This chain uses TRBV2 with TRBJ1-5, with 10 bases lining up with TRBD1. The germline gives CDR1 SNHLY, CDR2 FYNNEI. J was trimmed by 2 bases and V by 5 bases; bases with no gene match: 3. This CDR3 is 15 amino acids long. DNA of the CDR3: TGTGCCAGCAGTAGACAGGGGGCCGGCAATCAGCCCCAGCATTTT. This sequence encodes CASSRQGAGNQPQHF. Drawing the rest from reference TRBV2 and TRBJ1-5, the complete variable domain is EPEVTQTPSHQVTQMGQEVILRCVPISNHLYFYWYRQILGQKVEFLVSFYNNEISEKSEIFDDQFSVERPDGSNFTLKIRSTKLEDSAMYFCASSRQGAGNQPQHFGDGTRLSIL.

The rearrangement links TRBV9 to TRBJ2-1, with a possible D match to TRBD1 (5 bases). Germline V gene sequence: CDR1 SGDLS, CDR2 YYNGEE. Trimming pared 2 bases from V and 7 bases from J, leaving 10 bases between. The CDR3 runs 13 residues. CDR3 sequence: CASSVGRENEQFF. For the CDR3, the DNA is TGTGCCAGCAGCGTGGGCAGGGAAAATGAGCAGTTCTTC.

In nucleotides, the CDR3 is TGTGCCAGCAGTTTAGTAATGAACACTGAAGCTTTCTTT. It specifies CASSLVMNTEAFF. J is TRBJ1-1 and V is TRBV27; no definite D call. The germline CDR1 and CDR2 sequences are MNHEY and SMNVEV (reference sequence). The length of the CDR3 is 13 residues. V was pared by 2 bases and J by 0 bases, with 4 bases between.

The sample holds one count of this clone. V gene TRBV29-1 combines with J gene TRBJ2-3; 8 positions match TRBD2. This CDR3 is built from 15 residues. V lost 6 bases to trimming and J lost 2 bases; unmatched junction nucleotides: 10. The germline CDR1 and CDR2 sequences are SQVTM and ANQGSEA. CDR3 DNA: TGCAGCGTCGAGGGAGTAGCGGGGTACACAGATACGCAGTATTTT. Amino acids: CSVEGVAGYTDTQYF.

This clone was picked up one time. The genes are TRBV5-1 and TRBJ1-2, with 7 positions matching TRBD1. After removal of 0 bases from V and 3 bases from J, the junction contained 5 bases not matched to a gene. Germline CDR1 and CDR2: SGHRS and YFSETQ. The CDR3 totals 15 residues. CDR3 in DNA: TGCGCCAGCAGCTTGGTCCCTGGACAGGACTATGGCTACACCTTC. Protein: CASSLVPGQDYGYTF.

The chain couples TRBV7-2 to TRBJ1-6; no firm D call. Trimming left V 4 bases short and J 5 bases short, with 9 bases between. Germline V lookup: CDR1 SGHTA, CDR2 FQGNSA. This CDR3 has 14 amino acids. The CDR3 loop is CASSSRGDNSPLHF. For the CDR3, the DNA is TGTGCCAGCAGCTCCCGGGGAGATAATTCACCCCTCCACTTT.

J is TRBJ1-5 and V is TRBV6-5; 11 bases agree with TRBD1. CDR1 is MNHEY, CDR2 SVGAGI, per germline. V lost 4 bases, J lost 8 bases, and 10 bases stayed unmatched. The CDR3 covers 16 residues. CDR3 sequence (DNA): TGTGCCAGCAGTTCAGGACAGGGGGCCGCCGTTAAGCCCCAGCATTTT. Encoded protein: CASSSGQGAAVKPQHF.

The genes are TRBV5-1 and TRBJ2-7; 10 bases fit TRBD1. V shed 4 bases, J shed 5 bases, and the junction held 3 bases outside the gene matches. The CDR3 totals 13 residues. The V gene's germline CDR1 is SGHRS and CDR2 YFSETQ. For the CDR3, the DNA is TGCGCCAGCAGCGACAGGGGGCTGCACGAGCAGTACTTC. This gives the protein CASSDRGLHEQYF.

The chain links TRBV5-6 to TRBJ2-7, with 8 nucleotides matching TRBD2. V was pared by 0 bases and J by 7 bases, with 6 bases of the junction left unmatched. The germline CDR1 and CDR2 sequences are SGHDT and YYEEEE. The CDR3 covers 14 residues. The CDR3 DNA is TGTGCCAGCAGCTTGGTTGGCGGGAGGAGTGAGCAGTACTTC. Amino acid sequence: CASSLVGGRSEQYF.

The CDR3 sequence is CASSLQGGEETQYF. The CDR3 DNA reads as TGTGCCAGCAGTTTACAAGGGGGCGAGGAGACCCAGTACTTC. The chain joins TRBV27 to TRBJ2-5, with TRBD1 matching over 7 bases. Per the germline V gene, CDR1 is MNHEY and CDR2 is SMNVEV (reference sequence). V was pared by 2 bases and J by 5 bases, with 5 bases of the junction left unmatched. This CDR3 region has 14 residues.

The chain is built from TRBV10-3 and TRBJ2-7; perhaps TRBD2 as D (5 bases). Trimming removed 2 bases at V and 7 bases at J, with 15 bases between. CDR3 length: 14 amino acids. CDR1 and CDR2 from the germline V gene are ENHRY and SYGVKD. CDR3 protein: CAISERASPGEQYF. CDR3 in DNA: TGTGCCATCAGTGAGCGGGCTTCCCCGGGGGAGCAGTACTTC.

V gene TRBV5-4 combines with J gene TRBJ1-1; no reliable D call. Looked up from germline, CDR1 is SGHNT and CDR2 is YYREEE (reference sequence). This CDR3 comprises 13 residues. Trimming stripped 3 bases from V and 2 bases from J, with 8 bases between. The CDR3 coding sequence is TGTGCCAGCAGCTCCGACTTTAACACTGAAGCTTTCTTT. It is translated as CASSSDFNTEAFF.